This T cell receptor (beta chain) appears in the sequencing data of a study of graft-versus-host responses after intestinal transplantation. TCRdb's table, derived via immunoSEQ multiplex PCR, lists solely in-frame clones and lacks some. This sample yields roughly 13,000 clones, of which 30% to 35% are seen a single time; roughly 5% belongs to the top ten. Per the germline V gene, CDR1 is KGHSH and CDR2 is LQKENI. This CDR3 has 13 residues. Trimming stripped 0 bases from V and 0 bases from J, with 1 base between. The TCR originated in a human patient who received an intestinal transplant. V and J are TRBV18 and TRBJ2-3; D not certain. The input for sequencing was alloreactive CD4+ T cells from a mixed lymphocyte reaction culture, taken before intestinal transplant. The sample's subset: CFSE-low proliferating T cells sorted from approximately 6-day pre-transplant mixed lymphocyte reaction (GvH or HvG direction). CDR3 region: CASSPPSTDTQYF. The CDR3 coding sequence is TGTGCCAGCTCACCACCGAGCACAGATACGCAGTATTTT.